The next 32 T cell receptor beta chains were all read from a single sample in a study of CD8 T cells in Susac syndrome. When the RNA was reverse transcribed, random hexamers were used with an input of about 0.5 to 1 ug. In TCRdb, the immunoSEQ multiplex PCR reads were re-called with MiXCR into one record per CDR3 protein. The data hold some 250,000 distinct CDR3 sequences, with about 96% observed a single time. Sequenced sample: CD4+ T cells from PBMCs. These receptors were taken from a human donor with Susac syndrome.

The chain joins TRBV29-1 to TRBJ1-5; D not certain. V was pared by 7 bases and J by 2 bases, with 12 bases between. CDR1 SQVTM and CDR2 ANQGSEA come from the germline V gene. The CDR3 is 13 residues long. The CDR3 protein is CSARDGGNQPQHF. In DNA, the CDR3 is TGCAGCGCACGCGACGGAGGCAATCAGCCCCAGCATTTT.

The V and J genes are TRBV7-9 and TRBJ2-7, with 7 bases fitting TRBD1. Germline lookup yields CDR1 SEHNR and CDR2 FQNEAQ (reference sequence). V gave up 3 bases and J gave up 3 bases; unmatched junction bases: 14. The CDR3 runs 17 residues. The CDR3 DNA follows: TGTGCCAGCAGCTTTAAACCGCCCGGGACAGCGGTCTACGAGCAGTACTTC. It encodes CASSFKPPGTAVYEQYF. The whole variable domain, filled in from reference TRBV7-9 and TRBJ2-7, reads DTGVSQNPRHKITKRGQNVTFRCDPISEHNRLYWYRQTLGQGPEFLTYFQNEAQLEKSRLLSDRFSAERPKGSFSTLEIQRTEQGDSAMYLCASSFKPPGTAVYEQYFGPGTRLTVT.

The CDR3 spells CSANLGVGNQPQHF. The CDR3 nucleotides are TGCAGTGCTAATCTAGGGGTCGGCAATCAGCCCCAGCATTTT. The V gene is TRBV20-1, the J gene TRBJ1-5; D may be TRBD1 (5 bases). Trimming stripped 4 bases from V and 2 bases from J, with 12 bases between. The CDR3 consists of 14 residues. Germline assignment: CDR1 DFQATT and CDR2 SNEGSKA (reference sequence).

V usage is TRBV5-1 and J usage is TRBJ2-3; D is undetermined. This CDR3 contains 13 residues. V gave up 4 bases and J gave up 3 bases, with 9 bases separating them. The V gene's germline CDR1 is SGHRS and CDR2 YFSETQ. CDR3 in DNA: TGCGCCAGCAGCCTATTAGAGACAGATACGCAGTATTTT. Its protein is CASSLLETDTQYF.

The chain combines TRBV3-1 with TRBJ2-2; tentative D call: TRBD2 (6 bases). This CDR3 comprises 15 residues. The germline V gene encodes CDR1 LGHDT and CDR2 YNNKEL (reference sequence). The V gene lost 5 bases and the J gene lost 5 bases, with 15 bases spanning the gap. CDR3 bases: TGTGCCAGCAGCTACACTTCTAGCGTAACCGGGGAGCTGTTTTTT. Translating gives CASSYTSSVTGELFF.

The chain has TRBV7-2 and TRBJ2-5, with D possibly TRBD2 on 6 matching bases. Germline V gene sequence: CDR1 SGHTA, CDR2 FQGNSA. CDR3 length equals 14 residues. V dropped 5 bases and J dropped 4 bases, with 14 bases sitting between them. The CDR3 reads CASSPPAGRETQYF. CDR3 DNA: TGTGCCAGCAGCCCCCCCGCGGGGCGAGAGACCCAGTACTTC. Drawing the rest from reference TRBV7-2 and TRBJ2-5, the complete variable domain is GAGVSQSPSNKVTEKGKDVELRCDPISGHTALYWYRQSLGQGLEFLIYFQGNSAPDKSGLPSDRFSAERTGGSVSTLTIQRTQQEDSAVYLCASSPPAGRETQYFGPGTRLLVL.

The chain carries TRBV20-1 and TRBJ2-2; no clear D. The CDR3 has 13 amino acids. Germline CDR1 reads DFQATT; CDR2 reads SNEGSKA (reference sequence). Trimming removed 3 bases from V and 0 bases from J, with 5 bases in between. CDR3 DNA sequence: TGCAGTGCTAGTCTAGCGAACACCGGGGAGCTGTTTTTT. This encodes CSASLANTGELFF.

This clonotype was seen only once. The CDR3 bases are TGTGCCAGCAGCGTACAGCCTAGTACCGGGGAGCTGTTTTTT. Protein sequence: CASSVQPSTGELFF. The chain recombines TRBV9 with TRBJ2-2; D is unresolved. The CDR3 consists of 14 residues. V was shortened by 1 base and J by 5 bases, with 9 bases between the two germline ends. The germline gives CDR1 SGDLS, CDR2 YYNGEE.

The rearrangement joins TRBV6-6 to TRBJ1-4; D is unclear. CDR3 length: 13 residues. CDR1 is MNHNY and CDR2 is SVGAGI in the germline V gene (reference sequence). The V gene lost 8 bases and the J gene lost 8 bases, with 15 bases spanning the gap. Written as DNA, the CDR3 is TGTGCCAGCGGATCAGGCCCGGACGAAAAACTGTTTTTT. It specifies CASGSGPDEKLFF.

This chain joins TRBV19 and TRBJ2-7; 7 nucleotides line up with TRBD2. CDR1 is LNHDA and CDR2 is SQIVND in the germline V gene (reference sequence). The V gene end was trimmed by 4 bases and the J gene end by 0 bases; junction bases not matched to a gene: 3. The CDR3 totals 14 residues. The CDR3 DNA follows: TGTGCCAGTAGTAGGCGGGGGACCTCCTACGAGCAGTACTTC. This encodes CASSRRGTSYEQYF.

This sequence joins TRBV30 and TRBJ2-6; D unclear. Trimming removed 4 bases at V and 0 bases at J, with 7 bases between. This CDR3 region has 14 residues. CDR1 and CDR2 from the germline V gene are GTSNPN and SVGIG (reference sequence). For the CDR3, the DNA is TGTGCCTGGAATCGTATCTCTGGGGCCAACGTCCTGACTTTC. Its protein product is CAWNRISGANVLTF. The full variable domain, in which reference TRBV30 and TRBJ2-6 provide the parts outside the CDR3, is SQTIHQWPATLVQPVGSPLSLECTVEGTSNPNLYWYRQAAGRGLQLLFYSVGIGQISSEVPQNLSASRPQDRQFILSSKKLLLSDSGFYLCAWNRISGANVLTFGAGSRLTVL.

This chain connects TRBV7-9 to TRBJ2-1, with no clear D. V was shortened by 6 bases and J by 10 bases, with 19 bases between the two germline ends. The CDR3 spans 14 residues. Germline CDR1 and CDR2: SEHNR and FQNEAQ (reference sequence). The CDR3 coding sequence is TGTGCCAGCAGTCTGGACGGTGGTAATTTGGAGCAGTTCTTC. The encoded protein is CASSLDGGNLEQFF. The whole variable domain, filled in from reference TRBV7-9 and TRBJ2-1, reads DTGVSQNPRHKITKRGQNVTFRCDPISEHNRLYWYRQTLGQGPEFLTYFQNEAQLEKSRLLSDRFSAERPKGSFSTLEIQRTEQGDSAMYLCASSLDGGNLEQFFGPGTRLTVL.

The V gene is TRBV5-1, the J gene TRBJ2-1; D is undetermined. The CDR3 sequence is 14 residues long. The ends were cut back, 5 bases at V and 0 bases at J, with 9 bases in the middle. Per germline, CDR1 SGHRS and CDR2 YFSETQ. The CDR3 here is CASSTQVSYNEQFF. The DNA for the CDR3 is TGCGCCAGCAGTACCCAGGTCTCCTACAATGAGCAGTTCTTC. Looking up the rest from reference TRBV5-1 and TRBJ2-1 gives the full variable domain: KAGVTQTPRYLIKTRGQQVTLSCSPISGHRSVSWYQQTPGQGLQFLFEYFSETQRNKGNFPGRFSGRQFSNSRSEMNVSTLELGDSALYLCASSTQVSYNEQFFGPGTRLTVL.

The rearrangement links TRBV6-5 to TRBJ2-2; 7 nucleotides line up with TRBD1. The V segment lost 6 bases and the J segment 6 bases; nucleotides outside the gene matches: 7. The germline gives CDR1 MNHEY, CDR2 SVGAGI. This CDR3 has 14 amino acids. The CDR3 sequence is CASRNTQGAGELFF. Written as DNA, the CDR3 is TGTGCCAGCAGGAACACGCAGGGGGCCGGGGAGCTGTTTTTT.

The chain employs TRBV24-1 and TRBJ2-3; no reliable D call. The CDR3 length is 14 residues. V gave up 4 bases and J gave up 6 bases, with 13 bases separating them. Germline assignment: CDR1 KGHDR and CDR2 SFDVKD. The CDR3 is CATSEGGQADTQYF. CDR3 nucleotides: TGTGCCACCAGTGAGGGCGGCCAGGCGGATACGCAGTATTTT.

V usage is TRBV20-1 and J usage is TRBJ2-7; D perhaps matches TRBD1 (6 bases). Trimming took 5 bases from V and 4 from J, leaving 12 bases between them. Germline values: CDR1 DFQATT, CDR2 SNEGSKA (reference sequence). The CDR3 covers 12 residues. CDR3 sequence: CSASPTGYEQYF. The CDR3 region has the DNA TGCAGTGCTTCCCCCACAGGGTACGAGCAGTACTTC.

V is TRBV3-1 and J is TRBJ2-5, with D maybe TRBD2 (5 bases). This CDR3 region has 12 residues. CDR1 is LGHDT, CDR2 YNNKEL, per germline (reference sequence). Trimming took off 3 bases at V and 3 bases at J, with 5 bases between the two ends. The chain's CDR3 is CASSHGEETQYF. DNA of the CDR3: TGTGCCAGCAGCCACGGGGAAGAGACCCAGTACTTC.

Only one count was recorded for this clonotype. The chain links TRBV20-1 to TRBJ1-5; D not certain. This CDR3 contains 10 residues. V dropped 7 bases and J dropped 11 bases, with 12 bases sitting between them. Germline CDR1 reads DFQATT; CDR2 reads SNEGSKA (reference sequence). The CDR3 DNA follows: TGCAGTGAAACCTTCGGGGCCCAGCATTTT. Translated: CSETFGAQHF.

This chain links TRBV7-6 with TRBJ1-3; D unclear. V was trimmed by 1 base and J by 7 bases, leaving 8 bases between them. The CDR3 loop spans 13 amino acids. Germline V gene data show CDR1 as SGHVS and CDR2 as FNYEAQ. CDR3 loop: CASSLDPTNTIYF. The CDR3 DNA follows: TGTGCCAGCAGCTTAGACCCCACTAACACCATATATTTT.

The chain combines TRBV30 with TRBJ1-1; TRBD1 agrees at 7 bases. The CDR3 runs to 13 residues. Germline V CDR1 and CDR2: GTSNPN, SVGIG (reference sequence). Trimming at V came to 5 bases and at J to 6 bases, leaving 9 bases not matched to a gene. CDR3 residues: CAWADRAFPEAFF. The DNA of the CDR3 is TGTGCCTGGGCCGACAGGGCTTTTCCTGAAGCTTTCTTT.

V and J are TRBV7-9 and TRBJ2-2, with no clear D. This CDR3 region has 15 residues. The V gene lost 3 bases and the J gene lost 7 bases, with 15 bases spanning the gap. Germline CDR1 is SEHNR and CDR2 is FQNEAQ (reference sequence). The CDR3 region has the DNA TGTGCCAGCAGCTTCTCTGGACGAAAGTACGGGGAGCTGTTTTTT. It encodes CASSFSGRKYGELFF.

The rearrangement uses TRBV7-9 and TRBJ1-2, with D unresolved. The CDR3 has 15 residues. Germline V gives CDR1 SEHNR, CDR2 FQNEAQ (reference sequence). V was cut by 0 bases and J by 4 bases, with 12 bases left in between. The CDR3 coding sequence is TGTGCCAGCAGCTTAGCCCCCCGGGCCTTCTATGGCTACACCTTC. Translation: CASSLAPRAFYGYTF.

The CDR3 nucleotides read TGTGCCAGCAGCCAAGTTACGGGTAAGGGCACTGAAGCTTTCTTT. Its translation is CASSQVTGKGTEAFF. The rearrangement joins TRBV4-2 to TRBJ1-1, with D unclear. Germline V CDR1 and CDR2: LGHNA, YNFKEQ. V was shortened by 1 base and J by 4 bases, with 13 bases between the two germline ends. CDR3 size: 15 residues.

The CDR3 loop is CASSGPTGVSTGELFF. The CDR3 region has the DNA TGTGCCAGCAGTGGGCCAACAGGGGTATCCACCGGGGAGCTGTTTTTT. This chain links TRBV25-1 with TRBJ2-2; 7 positions agree with TRBD1. With V trimmed by 4 bases and J by 4 bases, 9 bases remained unmatched. Germline CDR1 MGHDK, CDR2 SYGVNS. This CDR3 has 16 amino acids.

The V gene is TRBV4-2, the J gene TRBJ2-1; the match to TRBD2 covers 8 bases. The germline gives CDR1 LGHNA, CDR2 YNFKEQ. CDR3 length: 17 residues. After removal of 0 bases from V and 3 bases from J, the junction contained 7 bases not matched to a gene. The CDR3 protein is CASSQEISGTYYNEQFF. The CDR3, as DNA: TGTGCCAGCAGCCAAGAAATTAGCGGGACCTACTACAATGAGCAGTTCTTC.

The chain recombines TRBV24-1 with TRBJ1-1; D is uncertain. V was shortened by 9 bases and J by 1 base, with 5 bases between the two germline ends. Per germline, CDR1 KGHDR and CDR2 SFDVKD. This CDR3 has 11 residues. The CDR3 coding sequence is TGTGCCACCCTGCAGAACACTGAAGCTTTCTTT. Encoded protein: CATLQNTEAFF.

The chain carries TRBV30 and TRBJ1-5; TRBD1 matches 12 bases. This CDR3 region has 15 residues. The V gene's germline CDR1 is GTSNPN and CDR2 SVGIG (reference sequence). The junction had 5 bases not matched to a gene; V was cut back by 1 base and J by 7 bases. CDR3 amino acids: CAWSGGQGAGQPQHF. The CDR3 region has the DNA TGTGCCTGGAGTGGGGGACAGGGGGCAGGGCAGCCCCAGCATTTT.

The chain uses TRBV20-1 and TRBJ2-1, with 12 bases fitting TRBD2. Germline values: CDR1 DFQATT, CDR2 SNEGSKA (reference sequence). The CDR3 sequence is 13 residues long. V was pared by 6 bases and J by 6 bases, with 3 bases of the junction left unmatched. CDR3 region: CSARLAGANEQFF. CDR3 DNA sequence: TGCAGTGCCAGACTAGCGGGAGCCAATGAGCAGTTCTTC.

This chain joins TRBV20-1 and TRBJ2-5, with D possibly matching TRBD1 (6 bases). V shed 1 base and J shed 5 bases, with 8 bases lying between them. Looked up from germline, CDR1 is DFQATT and CDR2 is SNEGSKA (reference sequence). CDR3 length: 12 amino acids. In nucleotides, the CDR3 is TGCAGTGCTAGAGTTACAGGGGAGACCCAGTACTTC. It specifies CSARVTGETQYF.

CDR3 residues: CASSPTGSQETQYF. The CDR3 coding sequence is TGCGCCAGCAGCCCGACAGGGAGCCAAGAGACCCAGTACTTC. V is TRBV5-1 and J is TRBJ2-5; TRBD1 matches at 7 bases. After removal of 4 bases from V and 1 base from J, the junction contained 4 bases not matched to a gene. The CDR3 sequence is 14 residues long. Looked up from germline, CDR1 is SGHRS and CDR2 is YFSETQ.

This rearrangement joins TRBV20-1 to TRBJ2-7; 7 positions agree with TRBD1. V trimming: 6 bases; J trimming: 1 base; junction bases outside the gene matches: 6. The CDR3 has 13 residues. Per the germline V gene, CDR1 is DFQATT and CDR2 is SNEGSKA (reference sequence). The CDR3 protein is CSARQGGSYEQYF. CDR3 coding DNA: TGCAGTGCAAGACAGGGTGGTTCCTACGAGCAGTACTTC.

This clonotype was found once. V gene TRBV28 combines with J gene TRBJ2-3; no clear D. The CDR3 has 13 residues. The V gene lost 9 bases and the J gene lost 6 bases, with 16 bases spanning the gap. CDR1 is MDHEN and CDR2 is SYDVKM in the germline V gene. The CDR3 protein is CASTYIFRDTQYF. The DNA of the CDR3 is TGTGCCAGTACCTACATCTTCAGGGATACGCAGTATTTT.